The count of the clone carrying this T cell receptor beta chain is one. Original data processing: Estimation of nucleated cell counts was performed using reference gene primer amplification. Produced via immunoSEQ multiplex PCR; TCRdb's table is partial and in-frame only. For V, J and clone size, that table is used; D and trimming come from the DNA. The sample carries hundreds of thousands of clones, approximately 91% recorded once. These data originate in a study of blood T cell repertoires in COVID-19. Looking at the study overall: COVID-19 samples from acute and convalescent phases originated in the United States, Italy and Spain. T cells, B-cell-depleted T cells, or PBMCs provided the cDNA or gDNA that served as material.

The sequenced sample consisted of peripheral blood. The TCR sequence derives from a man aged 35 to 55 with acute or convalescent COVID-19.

CDR3 loop: CASRPPRGGSTDTQYF. The CDR3 DNA reads TGTGCCAGCAGACCCCCTCGGGGGGGAAGCACAGATACGCAGTATTTT. The chain carries TRBV7-8 and TRBJ2-3; 8 bases agree with TRBD2. The CDR3 spans 16 residues. Germline trimming cut 6 bases from V and 0 bases from J; bases unmatched to any gene: 8. Germline values: CDR1 SGHVS, CDR2 FQNEAQ.